The next 14 T cell receptor beta chains were all read from a single sample in a study of immune evolution from preneoplasia to lung adenocarcinoma. Sequencing used immunoSEQ multiplex PCR; TCRdb keeps in-frame clones, though not all of them. The sample lists some 7,800 clones; over 80% were seen once. Specimen: FFPE minimally invasive lung adenocarcinoma tissue. These receptor sequences come from a person aged 65-85 years with lung adenocarcinoma.

V is TRBV2 and J is TRBJ1-2; tentatively, D is TRBD1 (6 bases). The CDR3 is 13 residues long. V lost 6 bases and J 6 bases, leaving 14 bases between the germline ends. From germline, CDR1 is SNHLY and CDR2 FYNNEI. For the CDR3, the DNA is TGTGCCAGCAGCGACAGGTCCCCTGATGGCTACACCTTC. It translates to CASSDRSPDGYTF. Using reference TRBV2 and TRBJ1-2 for the parts outside the CDR3, the full variable domain is EPEVTQTPSHQVTQMGQEVILRCVPISNHLYFYWYRQILGQKVEFLVSFYNNEISEKSEIFDDQFSVERPDGSNFTLKIRSTKLEDSAMYFCASSDRSPDGYTFGSGTRLTVV.

Concerning this clone: The same CDR3 also results from other DNA sequences found in this sample. The chain combines TRBV7-2 with TRBJ2-5; possible D gene TRBD1, 8 bases. Germline CDR1 is SGHTA and CDR2 is FQGNSA. The CDR3 loop spans 14 amino acids. Trimming cost V 5 bases and J 2 bases, with 12 bases left between them. The CDR3 DNA reads as TGTGCCAGCAGCAACAGGGGGGGACAAGAGACCCAGTACTTC. Translated, it gives CASSNRGGQETQYF.

The CDR3 protein is CASSIRKDRTNYGYTF. DNA of the CDR3: TGTGCCAGTAGTATACGAAAGGACAGGACTAACTATGGCTACACCTTC. The V and J genes are TRBV19 and TRBJ1-2, with 7 bases lining up with TRBD1. CDR3 size: 16 residues. With V trimmed by 2 bases and J by 0 bases, 6 bases remained unmatched. The germline gives CDR1 LNHDA, CDR2 SQIVND (reference sequence).

The chain is built from TRBV29-1 and TRBJ1-3; D gene ambiguous. This CDR3 has 15 residues. V gave up 6 bases and J gave up 0 bases, with 15 bases separating them. Germline V lookup: CDR1 SQVTM, CDR2 ANQGSEA. The CDR3 nucleotides read TGCAGCGTCGCTACGACTCGTAGCTCTGGAAACACCATATATTTT. This codes for CSVATTRSSGNTIYF.

The chain combines TRBV6-5 with TRBJ1-1; possible D gene TRBD1, 6 bases. This CDR3 has 14 residues. Per germline, CDR1 MNHEY and CDR2 SVGAGI. The V end was cut by 4 bases, the J end by 5 bases, with 14 bases between. CDR3 coding DNA: TGTGCCAGCAGTTTGACAGGAGGAAATACTGAAGCTTTCTTT. Translating gives CASSLTGGNTEAFF.

V and J are TRBV7-2 and TRBJ1-1, with D maybe TRBD1 (5 bases). The germline V gene has CDR1 SGHTA and CDR2 FQGNSA. Trimming left V 6 bases short and J 0 bases short, with 14 bases between. The CDR3 is 15 amino acids. CDR3 loop: CASRPGGVLNTEAFF. The DNA of the CDR3 is TGTGCCAGCAGACCCGGGGGAGTCCTGAACACTGAAGCTTTCTTT.

This chain uses TRBV27 with TRBJ2-5; D may be TRBD1 (6 bases). V gave up 6 bases and J gave up 5 bases, with 10 bases separating them. This CDR3 is 12 amino acids long. Germline CDR1 and CDR2: MNHEY and SMNVEV (reference sequence). CDR3 sequence reads: CASSPGAETQYF. The CDR3, as DNA: TGTGCCAGCAGCCCAGGGGCCGAGACCCAGTACTTC.

The J gene is TRBJ1-2, the V gene TRBV7-8; 9 positions agree with TRBD1. The CDR3 has 20 residues. Unmatched junction bases numbered 16, after V lost 0 bases and J lost 2 bases. CDR1 and CDR2 (germline): SGHVS, FQNEAQ. The CDR3: CASSLAGTGTIIDINYGYTF. DNA for the CDR3: TGTGCCAGCAGCTTAGCCGGGACAGGGACAATCATTGACATAAACTATGGCTACACCTTC.

The rearrangement links TRBV7-3 to TRBJ1-2, with a possible D match to TRBD1 (5 bases). The germline V gene encodes CDR1 SGHTA and CDR2 FQGTGA. The CDR3 is 17 residues long. V lost 5 bases to trimming and J lost 0 bases, with 19 bases between them. The CDR3 coding sequence is TGTGCCAGCAGCCCCCATCGTGTACAGGCTGCTAACTATGGCTACACCTTC. It yields the protein CASSPHRVQAANYGYTF.

V gene TRBV7-8 combines with J gene TRBJ2-7; weak D call: TRBD2 (6 bases). Germline V gives CDR1 SGHVS, CDR2 FQNEAQ. CDR3 length equals 14 residues. Trimming cost V 5 bases and J 0 bases, with 11 bases left between them. The CDR3 DNA reads as TGTGCCAGCAGCAGGCGGGGTGGCTCCTACGAGCAGTACTTC. It specifies CASSRRGGSYEQYF.

This clone came up once. The rearrangement links TRBV2 to TRBJ1-2, with a weak D call TRBD1 (5 bases). Germline CDR1 SNHLY, CDR2 FYNNEI. V was clipped by 3 bases and J by 7 bases, with 12 bases between them. The CDR3 is 13 amino acids. The CDR3 loop is CASSDEGSAGYTF. DNA of the CDR3: TGTGCCAGCAGTGATGAGGGGTCGGCTGGCTACACCTTC.

This chain joins TRBV6-1 and TRBJ1-2; TRBD1 matches at 8 bases. Germline V gene sequence: CDR1 MNHNS, CDR2 SASEGT. This CDR3 is 15 amino acids long. The V and J ends lost 6 bases and 1 base, in that order; junction bases with no gene match: 7. This CDR3 reads CASRLSGQGNYGYTF. The CDR3 DNA reads as TGTGCCAGCAGACTATCCGGACAGGGTAACTATGGCTACACCTTC.

This clone was counted a single time. The chain couples TRBV7-9 to TRBJ1-1, with 7 bases that match TRBD1. Per the germline V gene, CDR1 is SEHNR and CDR2 is FQNEAQ (reference sequence). After removal of 1 base from V and 8 bases from J, the junction contained 7 bases not matched to a gene. The CDR3 covers 14 residues. CDR3: CASSLGLDRQEAFF. The CDR3 DNA reads as TGTGCCAGCAGCTTAGGCCTGGACAGGCAAGAAGCTTTCTTT.

V and J are TRBV11-3 and TRBJ1-5; no definite D call. CDR1 is SGHNT, CDR2 YENEEA, per germline. The CDR3 runs 18 residues. Trimming shortened V by 5 bases and J by 7 bases, and 27 bases separated the two germline ends. CDR3 in DNA: TGTGCCAGCAGCCAGCAATGTTTCGGAGGGTTTGATGGCCAGCCCCAGCATTTT. Translated: CASSQQCFGGFDGQPQHF.